Detailed here is one T cell receptor beta chain. The sample belongs to a study of blood T cell repertoires in COVID-19. Study context: The origin of the acute and convalescent COVID-19 samples was the United States, Italy and Spain. T cells, B-cell-depleted T cells, or PBMCs provided the cDNA or gDNA that served as material.

In the source study's methods: Amplification of reference gene primers provided the estimated nucleated cell counts. Here immunoSEQ multiplex PCR was the method, and the copy in TCRdb shows in-frame clones only, minus some. The D gene and trimming were derived from the DNA, and the V and J assignments and clone size from that table. This table has around 260,000 clones, around 89% appearing once. With 6 bases clipped from V and 3 bases from J, the junction kept 18 bases outside the gene matches. This CDR3 region has 18 residues. Germline V lookup: CDR1 KGHDR, CDR2 SFDVKD. This receptor was obtained from a man in his 60s who had recovered from COVID-19. Sequencing was carried out using peripheral blood. This chain connects TRBV24-1 to TRBJ2-7, with 8 bases aligning to TRBD2. This chain's CDR3 is CATSTAREGSAGVYEQYF. The CDR3 DNA sequence: TGTGCCACCAGTACTGCTCGGGAGGGATCGGCGGGGGTCTACGAGCAGTACTTC.